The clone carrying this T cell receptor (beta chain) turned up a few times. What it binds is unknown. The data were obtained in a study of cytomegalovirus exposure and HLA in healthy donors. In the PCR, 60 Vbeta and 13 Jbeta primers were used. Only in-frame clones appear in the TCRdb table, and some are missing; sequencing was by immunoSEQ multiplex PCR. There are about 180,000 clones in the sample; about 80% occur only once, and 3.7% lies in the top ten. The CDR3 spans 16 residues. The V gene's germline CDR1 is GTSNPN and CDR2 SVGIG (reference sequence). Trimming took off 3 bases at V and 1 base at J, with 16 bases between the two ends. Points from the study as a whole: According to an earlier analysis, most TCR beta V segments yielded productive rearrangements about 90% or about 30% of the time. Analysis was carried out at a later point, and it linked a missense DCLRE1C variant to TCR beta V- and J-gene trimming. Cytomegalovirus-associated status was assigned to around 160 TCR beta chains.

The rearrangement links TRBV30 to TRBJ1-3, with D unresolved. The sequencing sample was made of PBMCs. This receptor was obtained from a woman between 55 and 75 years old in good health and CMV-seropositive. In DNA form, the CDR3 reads TGTGCCTGGAGGCGTCCCGGTGCGGGGTCTGGAAACACCATATATTTT. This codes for CAWRRPGAGSGNTIYF.